The 10 T cell receptor beta chains below come from one sample, sequenced in a study of T-cell memory formation after mild COVID-19. Each CDR3 protein gets one entry after TCRdb re-called the 5' RACE reads with MiXCR. The repertoire holds about 200,000 distinct CDR3 sequences, around 9.5% seen once, with roughly 3.5% in the top ten. The sample taken for sequencing was PBMCs or a T cell subset sorted from them (not recorded which). These TCRs come from a man aged 18 to 29 who had mild COVID-19 (a few samples of this study predate the infection). Cell type and time point are not known.

This clonotype appeared many times. V usage is TRBV18 and J usage is TRBJ2-5, with D perhaps TRBD2 (5 bases). Trimming shortened V by 6 bases and J by 4 bases, and 15 bases separated the two germline ends. Germline V CDR1 and CDR2: KGHSH, LQKENI. The CDR3 is made up of 14 amino acids. The CDR3 sequence is CASSLLEIRETQYF. CDR3 bases: TGTGCCAGCTCGCTACTAGAAATTCGAGAGACCCAGTACTTC. The full variable domain, with the rest looked up from reference TRBV18 and TRBJ2-5, is NAGVMQNPRHLVRRRGQEARLRCSPMKGHSHVYWYRQLPEEGLKFMVYLQKENIIDESGMPKERFSAEFPKEGPSILRIQQVVRGDSAAYFCASSLLEIRETQYFGPGTRLLVL.

This clonotype was found many times. This chain uses TRBV20-1 with TRBJ1-3; possible D gene TRBD1, 6 bases. V was cut by 3 bases and J by 7 bases, with 13 bases left in between. CDR1 is DFQATT and CDR2 is SNEGSKA in the germline V gene (reference sequence). The CDR3 consists of 13 residues. DNA for the CDR3: TGCAGTGCTAGGGGGCAGGGGCGGAACACCATATATTTT. The encoded protein is CSARGQGRNTIYF.

As concerns this clonotype: Being one base from a much bigger clone, this may be a read error. J is TRBJ2-2 and V is TRBV5-1, with D uncertain. Germline V lookup: CDR1 SGHRS, CDR2 YFSETQ. CDR3 size: 14 residues. DNA for the CDR3: TGCGCCAGCACATTCCACACGAACACCGAGGAGCTGTTTTTT. Protein: CASTFHTNTEELFF.

V gene TRBV7-3 combines with J gene TRBJ2-2; possible D gene TRBD1, 5 bases. The CDR3 contains 13 residues. CDR1 is SGHTA, CDR2 FQGTGA, per germline. Trimming pared 4 bases from V and 7 bases from J, leaving 10 bases between. For the CDR3, the DNA is TGTGCCAGCAGCTCTCAGGGTATCGGGGAGCTGTTTTTT. Protein product: CASSSQGIGELFF.

The sample holds many counts of this clonotype. The CDR3 DNA is TGTGCCAGCAGCTTGGGGGACAGGGAGCAAGAGACCCAGTACTTC. This codes for CASSLGDREQETQYF. The gene calls are TRBV7-9 and TRBJ2-5; TRBD1 aligns across 9 bases. The CDR3 length is 15 residues. Losses at the gene ends were 3 bases for V and 2 bases for J; bases not matched to a gene: 4. Per the germline V gene, CDR1 is SEHNR and CDR2 is FQNEAQ (reference sequence).

This clonotype was seen at least ten times. The V gene is TRBV20-1, the J gene TRBJ2-7; the match to TRBD1 covers 10 bases. V lost 5 bases to trimming and J lost 1 base; unmatched junction nucleotides: 5. The CDR3 runs 14 residues. In germline, CDR1 is DFQATT, CDR2 SNEGSKA (reference sequence). The CDR3 bases are TGCAGTGCTGGGGGACAGGGGTTTTCCTACGAGCAGTACTTC. It codes for CSAGGQGFSYEQYF.

In the case of this clonotype: An end of the junction differs from the germline gene, which may be a read error. This chain joins TRBV12-3 or TRBV12-4 and TRBJ2-3; 10 bases match TRBD2. The CDR3 consists of 14 residues. In DNA form, the CDR3 reads TGTGCCAGCAGTCTAGCGGGGGCGGGGGATACGCAGTATTTT. This translates into CASSLAGAGDTQYF.

This clonotype was counted between two and nine times. The rearrangement joins TRBV7-2 to TRBJ2-1, with TRBD2 identical over 10 bases. CDR3 length: 15 amino acids. Germline CDR1 SGHTA, CDR2 FQGNSA. The V segment lost 4 bases and the J segment 8 bases; nucleotides outside the gene matches: 8. The CDR3 DNA reads TGTGCCAGCAGCTCCGAGCGGGGGGGCCGGGATGAGCAGTTCTTC. Its protein is CASSSERGGRDEQFF.

This sequence joins TRBV5-1 and TRBJ2-1; D possibly corresponds to TRBD2 (6 bases). V was clipped by 4 bases and J by 3 bases, with 14 bases between them. The CDR3 is 15 amino acids. CDR1 is SGHRS, CDR2 YFSETQ, per germline. CDR3 DNA: TGCGCCAGCAGCCCCACCGGGACTGGCTACAATGAGCAGTTCTTC. It specifies CASSPTGTGYNEQFF. The full variable domain, completed using reference TRBV5-1 and TRBJ2-1, is KAGVTQTPRYLIKTRGQQVTLSCSPISGHRSVSWYQQTPGQGLQFLFEYFSETQRNKGNFPGRFSGRQFSNSRSEMNVSTLELGDSALYLCASSPTGTGYNEQFFGPGTRLTVL.

This clonotype was detected a few times. CDR3 in DNA: TGTGCCATCAGTGTAACTAGCGGGGGAGCCGGGGAGCTGTTTTTT. Amino acids: CAISVTSGGAGELFF. The chain recombines TRBV10-3 with TRBJ2-2; TRBD2 matches at 11 bases. Germline V CDR1 and CDR2: ENHRY, SYGVKD. The CDR3 has 15 amino acids. V was clipped by 4 bases and J by 6 bases; unmatched bases: 4.